This T cell receptor beta chain derives from a study of vaccination effects on CD4 cells after COVID-19. Study details: As their vaccination, participants received two doses of either BNT162b2 or mRNA-1273.

Overall study findings and caveats: By a late point after vaccination, infection- and vaccine-induced clones had shrunk markedly through clonal contraction. A shortage of convalescent patients and an absence of early post-infection timepoints characterized the study.

The germline V gene has CDR1 SGHRS and CDR2 YFSETQ. This CDR3 is built from 14 residues. V lost 3 bases, J lost 8 bases, and 10 bases stayed unmatched. Generated by immunoSEQ multiplex PCR, the TCRdb table keeps only in-frame clones and is missing some. Of tens of thousands of clones in the sample, approximately 70% were seen once. This clone was detected only once. Its antigen is as yet unknown. Prior to sequencing, the ViraFEST assay stimulated PBMC with viral peptide pools, which expanded the antigen-specific CD4+ T cells. An approximately ten-day culture period preceded the isolation of CD4+ T cells. Vaccinated recipients, who were negative for nucleocapsid antibodies, had no history of SARS-CoV-2 infection.

The sequence was obtained from a human donor who received a COVID-19 vaccine. Sequences were derived from CD4+ T cells from PBMCs cultured with HCoV-OC43 spike peptides, sampled before COVID-19 vaccination. Subset denoted: HCoV-OC43 spike overlapping peptide pool stimulation. This chain uses TRBV5-1 with TRBJ1-2; 7 nucleotides agree with TRBD1. The CDR3 nucleotides are TGCGCCAGCAGCTACGACAGGGAATTGGAAGGCTACACCTTC. Its protein is CASSYDRELEGYTF.